A selection of T cell receptor beta chains follows, all from one sample in a study of blood T cells in healthy people across ages. One entry per CDR3 protein, called by TCRdb with MiXCR from the 5' RACE reads. Of fewer than 600,000 distinct CDR3 sequences listed, over 25% were seen once; the top ten hold 3% to 4.5%. The same specimen was also included in a second study, on T cells of mothers and their children.

The sample was blood. The receptors were gathered from a boy aged 2-9 years in good health. CDR3s leave out the opening cysteine and the closing phenylalanine or tryptophan.

>TRBJ2-1|TRBV25-1
ASSGQGYTSGIWFEQF
>NA|TRBV10-1
ASGGQGVYEQY
>TRBJ2-1|TRBV20-1
SPSRDLNEQF
>TRBJ2-7|TRBV5-1
ASSWDQPTDYEQY
>TRBJ2-7|TRBV9
ASSVGTGGTAAQY
>TRBJ2-1|TRBV7-9
ASSLVGRETSNEQF
>TRBJ2-5|TRBV29-1
SAGQGDPYGQY
>TRBJ2-5|TRBV12-3/TRBV12-4
ASSPLWPQETQY
>TRBJ2-5|TRBV12-5
ASAGTSGDPVGTQY
>TRBJ2-7|TRBV6-6
ASSSGGHAAGYEQY
>TRBJ2-5|TRBV6-2/TRBV6-3
ASGGSDETQY
>TRBJ1-6|TRBV25-1
ASSEPGLGSPLH
>TRBJ2-2|TRBV19
ASKERGLGVYTGELF
>TRBJ2-4|TRBV4-3
ASSPTSGIQY
>NA|TRBV7-9
ASSLVARPTSGSISEQF
>TRBJ2-3|TRBV5-1
ASSLEVSGGTDTQY
>TRBJ1-2|TRBV27
ASSYRGGGYGYT
>TRBJ1-4|TRBV7-9
ASSLPESRAATNEKLF
>TRBJ1-1|TRBV19
ASSYTPSMNTEAF
>TRBJ2-6|TRBV4-3
ASSQGGNSGANVLT
>TRBJ1-5|TRBV7-8
ASSLVRERNQPQH
>TRBJ2-2|TRBV5-1
ASTMGPDTGELF
>TRBJ2-2|TRBV9
TSSFGLAGTGELF
>TRBJ2-1|TRBV20-1
SARLLGRIRDEQF
>TRBJ2-2|TRBV3-1
ASSPNGWEGTGELF
>TRBJ2-5|TRBV7-7
ASSFTGTRGETQY
>TRBJ2-5|TRBV18
ASSPGTLLGTQY
>TRBJ2-5|TRBV12-3/TRBV12-4
ASRPLAGGMHETQY
>TRBJ2-1|TRBV29-1
SVRRTSGGVIGEQF
>TRBJ2-7|TRBV5-1
ASSLDKNAYEQY
>TRBJ2-5|TRBV18
ASSPRDYEDQETQY
>NA|TRBV20-1
SAPPEAGAGRIEQF
>TRBJ2-7|TRBV9
ASSANPRLAGMGEQY
>TRBJ1-1|TRBV14
ASSQYRGQGTEAF
>TRBJ2-7|TRBV28
ASSFSRGGVYEQY
>TRBJ1-6|TRBV7-9
ASSSRQGGNSPLH
>TRBJ2-5|TRBV4-3
ASSRGLHKGAETQY
>TRBJ2-1|TRBV29-1
SVEDRGGISLGNEQF
>TRBJ2-7|TRBV20-1
SASSGGPITEQY
>NA|TRBV6-5
ASSYVGSDAYEQY